The 9 T cell receptor beta chains in this list originate from one sample, sequenced in a study of brain metastases from non-small cell lung cancer (dated by TCRdb to the late 2010s). The library was prepared using the immunoSEQ multiplex PCR assay. TCRdb retrieved this table from immuneACCESS and kept in-frame rearrangements only. Not all clones are present; in checked studies, unresolved V genes account for under half, and no reason is known for the remainder. The sample table holds roughly 2,300 clones, of which under 90% were seen once. The ten largest clones add up to 8% to 9% of the sample. Input material: tumor-adjacent normal tissue. The source is a donor at least 40 years old with non-small cell lung cancer.

This clone was detected once. V is TRBV12-3 or TRBV12-4 and J is TRBJ2-2, with D possibly matching TRBD2 (5 bases). The CDR3 has 12 amino acids. V was cut by 7 bases and J by 5 bases, with 8 bases left in between. The CDR3 is CASNPGTGELFF. The CDR3 bases are TGTGCCAGCAATCCGGGAACCGGGGAGCTGTTTTTT.

This clone was recorded a few times. The chain links TRBV9 to TRBJ2-3; 13 bases are shared with TRBD2. The CDR3 runs to 17 residues. Looked up from germline, CDR1 is SGDLS and CDR2 is YYNGEE. V lost 4 bases and J lost 2; bases outside the gene matches: 7. CDR3 in amino acids: CASSPRTSGGFTDTQYF. The CDR3 region has the DNA TGTGCCAGCAGCCCCCGGACTAGCGGGGGATTCACAGATACGCAGTATTTT.

For the CDR3, the DNA is TGTGCCAGCAGCCCCTCCGGATATGAGCAGTTCTTC. It translates to CASSPSGYEQFF. The chain employs TRBV9 and TRBJ2-1; D unclear. CDR3 size: 12 residues. CDR1 and CDR2 (germline): SGDLS, YYNGEE. Trimming cost V 4 bases and J 8 bases, with 10 bases left between them.

The chain recombines TRBV4-3 with TRBJ2-3; TRBD2 aligns across 14 bases. The V segment lost 4 bases and the J segment 6 bases; nucleotides outside the gene matches: 6. The germline V gene encodes CDR1 LGHNA and CDR2 YSLEER. The CDR3 runs 16 residues. The CDR3 spells CASSPRTSGGSDTQYF. CDR3 coding DNA: TGCGCCAGCAGCCCTCGGACTAGCGGGGGGAGTGATACGCAGTATTTT.

The V gene is TRBV5-4, the J gene TRBJ1-2; D is unresolved. The germline V gene encodes CDR1 SGHNT and CDR2 YYREEE (reference sequence). There are 13 residues in the CDR3. Trimming stripped 2 bases from V and 4 bases from J, with 9 bases between. CDR3 in DNA: TGTGCCAGCAGCTTAGGGAGTCGCTATGGCTACACCTTC. This encodes CASSLGSRYGYTF.

J is TRBJ1-6 and V is TRBV5-6; D might be TRBD1 (5 bases). V gave up 4 bases and J gave up 6 bases, with 23 bases separating them. Germline loops: CDR1 SGHDT, CDR2 YYEEEE. The length of the CDR3 is 18 residues. CDR3 coding DNA: TGTGCCAGCAGCCCAAGGAAACTGGGGCGAGTTGGTAATTCACCCCTCCACTTT. This encodes CASSPRKLGRVGNSPLHF.

The chain has TRBV10-2 and TRBJ1-6; weak D call: TRBD1 (5 bases). The CDR3 length is 17 residues. V gave up 4 bases and J gave up 0 bases, with 13 bases separating them. The germline V gene encodes CDR1 WSHSY and CDR2 SAAADI. The CDR3 sequence is CASSGGPRSSYNSPLHF. The CDR3 coding sequence is TGCGCCAGCAGTGGGGGCCCCAGGAGCTCCTATAATTCACCCCTCCACTTT.

The V gene is TRBV7-3, the J gene TRBJ1-1; D is ambiguous. The germline V gene has CDR1 SGHTA and CDR2 FQGTGA. The CDR3 length is 15 residues. Trimming took off 4 bases at V and 1 base at J, with 13 bases between the two ends. CDR3 in DNA: TGTGCCAGCAGCTCCCGTAAAATTCAGAACACTGAAGCTTTCTTT. Translated, it gives CASSSRKIQNTEAFF.

As concerns this clone: Distinct nucleotide sequences in the sample also encode this CDR3. The chain combines TRBV4-3 with TRBJ1-1; D may be TRBD1 (6 bases). This CDR3 is built from 15 residues. V shed 2 bases and J shed 1 base, with 11 bases lying between them. From germline, CDR1 is LGHNA and CDR2 YSLEER. The DNA for the CDR3 is TGCGCCAGCAGCCAACCGGACAGCACGAACACTGAAGCTTTCTTT. Its protein product is CASSQPDSTNTEAFF.